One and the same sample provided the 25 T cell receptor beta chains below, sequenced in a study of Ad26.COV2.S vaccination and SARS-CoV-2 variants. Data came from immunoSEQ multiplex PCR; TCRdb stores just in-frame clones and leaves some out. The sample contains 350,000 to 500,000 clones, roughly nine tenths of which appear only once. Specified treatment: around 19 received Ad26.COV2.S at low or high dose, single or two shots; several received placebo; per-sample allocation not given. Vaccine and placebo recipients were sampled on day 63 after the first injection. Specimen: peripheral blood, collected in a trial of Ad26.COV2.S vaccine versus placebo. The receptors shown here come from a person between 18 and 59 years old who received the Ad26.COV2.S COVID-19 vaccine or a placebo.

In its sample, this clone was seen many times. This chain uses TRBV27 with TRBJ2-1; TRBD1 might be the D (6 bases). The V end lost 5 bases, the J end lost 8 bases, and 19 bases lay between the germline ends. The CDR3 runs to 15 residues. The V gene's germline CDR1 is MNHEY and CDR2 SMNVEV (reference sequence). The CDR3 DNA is TGTGCCAGCAGTCACCGGGACATTACCTTCCATGAGCAGTTCTTC. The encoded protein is CASSHRDITFHEQFF.

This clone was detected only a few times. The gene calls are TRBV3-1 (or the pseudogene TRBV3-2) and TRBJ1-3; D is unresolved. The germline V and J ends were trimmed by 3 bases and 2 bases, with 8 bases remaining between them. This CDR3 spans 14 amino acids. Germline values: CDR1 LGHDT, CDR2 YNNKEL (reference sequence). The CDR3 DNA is TGTGCCAGCAGCCACATGGGAGCTGGAAACACCATATATTTT. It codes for CASSHMGAGNTIYF.

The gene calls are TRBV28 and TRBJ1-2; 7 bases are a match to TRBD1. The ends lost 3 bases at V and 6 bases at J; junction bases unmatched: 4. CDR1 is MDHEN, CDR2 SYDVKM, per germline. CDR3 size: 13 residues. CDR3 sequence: CASSFPDRDGYTF. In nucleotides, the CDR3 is TGTGCCAGCAGTTTCCCCGACAGGGATGGCTACACCTTC.

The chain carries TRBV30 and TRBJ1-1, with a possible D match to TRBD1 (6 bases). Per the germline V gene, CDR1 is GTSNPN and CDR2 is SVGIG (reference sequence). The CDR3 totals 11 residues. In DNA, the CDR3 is TGTGCACGACAGGAGAACACTGAAGCTTTCTTT. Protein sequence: CARQENTEAFF.

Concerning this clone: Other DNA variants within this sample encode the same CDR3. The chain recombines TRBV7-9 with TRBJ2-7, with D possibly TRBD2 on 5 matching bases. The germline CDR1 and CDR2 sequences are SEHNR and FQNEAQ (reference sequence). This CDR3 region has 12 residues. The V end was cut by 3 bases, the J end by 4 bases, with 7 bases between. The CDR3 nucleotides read TGTGCCAGCAGCTTCGGGGATTACGAGCAGTACTTC. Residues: CASSFGDYEQYF.

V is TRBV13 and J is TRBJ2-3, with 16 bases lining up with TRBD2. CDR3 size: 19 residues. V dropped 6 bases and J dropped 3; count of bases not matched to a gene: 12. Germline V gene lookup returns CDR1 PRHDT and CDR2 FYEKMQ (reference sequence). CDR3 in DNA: TGTGCCAGCAGTTCGGCCGGGACTAGCGGGAGGGGGGAGACAGATACGCAGTATTTT. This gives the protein CASSSAGTSGRGETDTQYF.

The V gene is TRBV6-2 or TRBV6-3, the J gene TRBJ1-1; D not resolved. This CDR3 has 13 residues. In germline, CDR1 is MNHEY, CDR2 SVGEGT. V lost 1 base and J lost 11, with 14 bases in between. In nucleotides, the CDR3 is TGTGCCAGCAGTTACTTGCAGTTTCTCACGGCTTTCTTT. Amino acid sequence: CASSYLQFLTAFF.

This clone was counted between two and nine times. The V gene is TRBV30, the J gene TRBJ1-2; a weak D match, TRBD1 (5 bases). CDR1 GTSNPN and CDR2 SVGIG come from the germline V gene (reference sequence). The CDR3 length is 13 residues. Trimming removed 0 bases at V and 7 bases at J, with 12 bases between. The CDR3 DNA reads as TGTGCCTGGAGTGTACTCAGGGAGAGTGGCTACACCTTC. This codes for CAWSVLRESGYTF.

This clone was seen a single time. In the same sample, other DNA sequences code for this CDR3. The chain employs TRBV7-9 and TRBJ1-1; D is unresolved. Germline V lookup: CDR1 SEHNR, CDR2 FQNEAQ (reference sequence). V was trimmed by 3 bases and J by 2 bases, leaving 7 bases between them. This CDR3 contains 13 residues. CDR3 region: CASSFDGNTEAFF. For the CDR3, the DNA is TGTGCCAGCAGCTTTGATGGAAACACTGAAGCTTTCTTT.

CDR3 nucleotide sequence: TGTGCCACCAGTGGTGCGCGTTACGACGAGCAGTACTTC. It specifies CATSGARYDEQYF. This chain connects TRBV24-1 to TRBJ2-7; D gene uncertain. CDR1 and CDR2 from the germline V gene are KGHDR and SFDVKD. CDR3 length: 13 amino acids. V was pared by 5 bases and J by 5 bases, with 12 bases between.

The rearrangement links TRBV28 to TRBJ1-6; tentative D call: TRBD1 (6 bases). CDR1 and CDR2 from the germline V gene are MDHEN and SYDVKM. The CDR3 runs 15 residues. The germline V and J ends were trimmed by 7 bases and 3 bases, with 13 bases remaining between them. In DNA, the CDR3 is TGTGCCAGCAACCCAAGGACAGTCTATAATTCACCCCTCCACTTT. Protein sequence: CASNPRTVYNSPLHF.

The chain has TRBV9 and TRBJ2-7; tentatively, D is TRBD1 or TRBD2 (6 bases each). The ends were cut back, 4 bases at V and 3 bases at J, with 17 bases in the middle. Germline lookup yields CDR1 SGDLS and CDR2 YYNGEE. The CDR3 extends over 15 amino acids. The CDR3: CASSIGGSSIYEQYF. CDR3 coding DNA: TGTGCCAGCAGCATAGGGGGGTCTTCCATCTACGAGCAGTACTTC.

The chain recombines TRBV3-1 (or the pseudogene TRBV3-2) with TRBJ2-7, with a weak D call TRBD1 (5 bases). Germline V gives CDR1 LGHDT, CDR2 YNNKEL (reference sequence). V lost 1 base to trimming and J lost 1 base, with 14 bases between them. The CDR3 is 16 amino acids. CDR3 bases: TGTGCCAGCAGCCAAGCCCCCAGGGCCATGTCCTACGAGCAGTACTTC. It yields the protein CASSQAPRAMSYEQYF.

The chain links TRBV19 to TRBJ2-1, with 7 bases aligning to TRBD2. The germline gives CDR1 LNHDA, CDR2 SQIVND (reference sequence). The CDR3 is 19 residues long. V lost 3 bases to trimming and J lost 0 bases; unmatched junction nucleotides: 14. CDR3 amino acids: CASSMGGTIRRHSYNEQFF. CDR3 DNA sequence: TGTGCCAGTAGTATGGGAGGGACTATCCGGCGCCACTCCTACAATGAGCAGTTCTTC.

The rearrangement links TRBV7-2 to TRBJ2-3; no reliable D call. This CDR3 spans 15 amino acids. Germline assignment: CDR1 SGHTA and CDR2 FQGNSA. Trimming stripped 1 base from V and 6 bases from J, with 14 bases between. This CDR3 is CASSLVPSFADTQYF. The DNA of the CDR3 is TGTGCCAGCAGCTTAGTGCCTAGTTTTGCGGATACGCAGTATTTT.

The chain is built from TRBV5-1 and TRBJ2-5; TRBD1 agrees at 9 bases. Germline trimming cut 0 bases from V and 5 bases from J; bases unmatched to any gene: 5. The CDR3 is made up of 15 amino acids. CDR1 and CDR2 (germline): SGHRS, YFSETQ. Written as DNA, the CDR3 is TGCGCCAGCAGCTTGGGGACAGGGGCTGGGGAGACCCAGTACTTC. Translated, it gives CASSLGTGAGETQYF.

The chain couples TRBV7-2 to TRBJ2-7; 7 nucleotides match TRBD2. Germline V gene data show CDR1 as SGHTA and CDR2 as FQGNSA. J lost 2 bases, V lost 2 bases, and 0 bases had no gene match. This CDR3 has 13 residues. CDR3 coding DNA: TGTGCCAGCAGCTTACGGGGGGCCTACGAGCAGTACTTC. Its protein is CASSLRGAYEQYF.

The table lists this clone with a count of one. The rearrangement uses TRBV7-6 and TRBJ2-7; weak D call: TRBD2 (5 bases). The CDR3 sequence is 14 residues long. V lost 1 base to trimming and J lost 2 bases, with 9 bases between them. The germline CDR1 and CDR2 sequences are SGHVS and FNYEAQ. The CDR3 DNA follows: TGTGCCAGCAGCTTAGACGAGGGTCCCTACGAGCAGTACTTC. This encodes CASSLDEGPYEQYF.

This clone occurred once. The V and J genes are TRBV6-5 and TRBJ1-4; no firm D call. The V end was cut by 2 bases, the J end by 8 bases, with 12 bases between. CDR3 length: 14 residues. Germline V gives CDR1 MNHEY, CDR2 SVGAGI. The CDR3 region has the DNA TGTGCCAGCAGTTACCGGTGGGAGAAAGAAAAACTGTTTTTT. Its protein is CASSYRWEKEKLFF.

CDR3 in DNA: TGTGCCAGCGGTTGGCCGCAGGTGAGAGCTTTCTTT. It translates to CASGWPQVRAFF. The V gene is TRBV27, the J gene TRBJ1-1; D is unresolved. The V gene lost 8 bases and the J gene lost 10 bases, with 17 bases spanning the gap. Germline CDR1 reads MNHEY; CDR2 reads SMNVEV (reference sequence). The CDR3 extends over 12 amino acids.

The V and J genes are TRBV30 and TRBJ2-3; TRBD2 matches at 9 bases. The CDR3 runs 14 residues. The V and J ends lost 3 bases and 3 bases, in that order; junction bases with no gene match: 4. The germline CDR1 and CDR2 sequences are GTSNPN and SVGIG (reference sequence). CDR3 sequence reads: CAWRREGRTDTQYF. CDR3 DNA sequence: TGTGCCTGGAGGCGGGAGGGCCGAACAGATACGCAGTATTTT.

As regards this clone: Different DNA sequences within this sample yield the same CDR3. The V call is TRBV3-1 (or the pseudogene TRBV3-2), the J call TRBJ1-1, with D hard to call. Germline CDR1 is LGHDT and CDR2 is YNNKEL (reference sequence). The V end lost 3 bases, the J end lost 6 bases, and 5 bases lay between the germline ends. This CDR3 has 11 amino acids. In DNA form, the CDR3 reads TGTGCCAGCAGCCAGGGCGCTGAAGCTTTCTTT. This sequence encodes CASSQGAEAFF.

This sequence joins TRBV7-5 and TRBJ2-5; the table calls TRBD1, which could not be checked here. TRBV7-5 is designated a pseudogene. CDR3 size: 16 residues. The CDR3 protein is CARSLDRTGAQETQYF. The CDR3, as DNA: TGTGCCAGAAGCTTAGATCGGACAGGGGCTCAAGAGACCCAGTACTTC.

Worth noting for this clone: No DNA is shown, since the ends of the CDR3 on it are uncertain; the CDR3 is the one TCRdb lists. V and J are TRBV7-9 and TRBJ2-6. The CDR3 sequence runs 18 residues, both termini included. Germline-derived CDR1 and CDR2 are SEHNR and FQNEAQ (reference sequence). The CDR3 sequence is CASSSSDRSISGANVLTF.

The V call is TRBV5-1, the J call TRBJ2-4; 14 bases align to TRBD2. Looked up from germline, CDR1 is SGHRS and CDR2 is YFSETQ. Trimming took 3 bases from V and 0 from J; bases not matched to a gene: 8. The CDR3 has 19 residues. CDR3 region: CASSWGLAGDHLAKNIQYF. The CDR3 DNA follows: TGCGCCAGCAGCTGGGGACTAGCGGGGGATCACCTAGCCAAAAACATTCAGTACTTC.